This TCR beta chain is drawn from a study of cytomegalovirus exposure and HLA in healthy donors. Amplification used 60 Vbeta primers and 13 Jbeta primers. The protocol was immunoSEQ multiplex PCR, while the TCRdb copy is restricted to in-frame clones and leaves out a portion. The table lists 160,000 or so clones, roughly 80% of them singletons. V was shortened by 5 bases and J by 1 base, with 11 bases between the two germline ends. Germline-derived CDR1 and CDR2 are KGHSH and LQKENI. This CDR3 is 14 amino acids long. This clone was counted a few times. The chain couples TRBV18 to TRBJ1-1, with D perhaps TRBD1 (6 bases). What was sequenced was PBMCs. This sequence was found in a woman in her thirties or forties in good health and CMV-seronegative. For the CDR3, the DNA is TGTGCCAGCTCAACAACAGGGCCGAACACTGAAGCTTTCTTT. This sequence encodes CASSTTGPNTEAFF.